This T cell receptor beta chain was sequenced during a study of shared clonotypes between healthy human individuals. Each sample came from a Caucasian adult donor living in Nashville, Tennessee. The authors ran unsorted PBMC replicate PCRs on roughly 330 ng DNA, approximately 30,000 T cell genomes. The unsorted PBMC sample used ten immunoSEQ deep assay plates. Using immunoSEQ multiplex PCR, the repertoire was profiled, and TCRdb retains in-frame clones only, with some absent. The profile shows fewer than 500,000 clones, nearly 80% of them singletons. Trimming took 6 bases from V and 4 from J, leaving 13 bases between them. Germline values: CDR1 SGHTA, CDR2 FQGTGA. The CDR3 is 13 residues long.

This clonotype was sampled from a woman in her thirties or forties in good health. Some clones in this sample may be carry-over from other donors' samples. The sequencing input was PBMCs. The chain is built from TRBV7-3 and TRBJ2-7, with D tentatively TRBD1 or TRBD2 (5 bases each). The CDR3 loop is CASSTRDEYEQYF. In nucleotides, the CDR3 is TGTGCCAGCAGTACAAGGGACGAGTACGAGCAGTACTTC.